The rows below give T cell receptor beta chains drawn from one sample of a study of CD8+CD57+ T cells in acquired aplastic anemia. MiXCR was run by TCRdb on the reads, yielding one entry per CDR3 protein. Of approximately 98,000 distinct CDR3 sequences in the sample, about 66% were seen once. Sequences were obtained from sorted CD4+, CD8+, or CD8+CD57+ T cells (not recorded which) from PBMCs. Every receptor here comes from a human donor with aplastic anemia. Each CDR3 is given with its conserved first and last residue.

v_call	j_call	cdr3_length	cdr3_aa
TRBV19	TRBJ2-7	14	CASTTLAGGREQYF
TRBV15	TRBJ2-7	19	CATSTSEGLAGVVTYEQYF
TRBV6-1	TRBJ1-2	13	CASSPVLDRECLF
TRBV7-2	TRBJ1-6	15	CASSLFGQPNSPLHF
TRBV2	TRBJ1-1	16	CASKRRPTGPLTEAFF
TRBV2	TRBJ2-7	11	CASSYSYEQYF
TRBV7-8	TRBJ1-5	13	CASSLVPTQPQHF
TRBV15	TRBJ1-1	17	CATSRDRRTGLNTEAFF
TRBV20-1	TRBJ2-7	16	CSARVPIGLAGYEQYF
TRBV3-1	TRBJ1-2	17	CASSQDLAGGMDYGYTF
TRBV6-1	TRBJ2-7	11	CASTAFYEQYF
TRBV7-3	TRBJ2-2	15	CASSPRLAGAGELFF
TRBV24-1	TRBJ2-7	12	CATYVWEHEQYF
TRBV9	TRBJ2-7	16	CASSVEFTSGIEEQYF
TRBV29-1	TRBJ1-1	13	CSVARMGNTEAFF
TRBV29-1	TRBJ1-2	14	CSVEQAGAGYGYTF